The TCR beta chain described here comes from a study of cytomegalovirus exposure and HLA in healthy donors. Use of 60 Vbeta and 13 Jbeta primers characterized the PCR. Method: immunoSEQ multiplex PCR; TCRdb's copy keeps in-frame clones and lacks some. The sample has tens of thousands of clones; approximately 82% are singletons. Trimming shortened V by 0 bases and J by 4 bases, and 11 bases separated the two germline ends. Germline V gene sequence: CDR1 SGDLS, CDR2 YYNGEE. The CDR3 has 15 amino acids. The TCR was taken from a woman between 35 and 50 years old in good health and CMV-seropositive. The rearrangement joins TRBV9 to TRBJ2-1; possible D gene TRBD2, 6 bases. Sample: PBMCs. This CDR3 is CASSVDGGPYNEQFF. The CDR3 DNA sequence: TGTGCCAGCAGCGTAGACGGGGGACCTTACAATGAGCAGTTCTTC.